This T cell receptor (beta chain) came from a study of identical twins. Study outcomes and limitations: Surplus twin overlap in beta out-of-frame sequences was less pronounced.

CDR3 length equals 17 residues. Germline V gene lookup returns CDR1 SGHTA and CDR2 FQGNSA. V lost 1 base and J 4 bases, leaving 14 bases between the germline ends. A note on this clonotype: The antigen is not known.

MiXCR was run by TCRdb on the 5' RACE reads, yielding one entry per CDR3 protein. In the table there are hundreds of thousands of distinct CDR3 sequences, 8.6% of which are singletons. The sample was also linked to a second study, of yellow fever vaccine responses in identical twins. This second study says: Reportedly, the response of twins' T cells to the vaccine seemed partly convergent, partly personalized.

The source is a young woman in good health. The chain employs TRBV7-2 and TRBJ2-6; D is ambiguous. The sample was PBMCs. In nucleotides, the CDR3 is TGTGCCAGCAGCTTAGGTTTCCGTCGTGGGGGGGCCAACGTCCTGACTTTC. Translation: CASSLGFRRGGANVLTF.